This T cell receptor (beta chain) was documented in a study of T-cell reconstitution after alpha-beta-depleted transplantation in children. This CDR3 region has 12 residues. After removal of 6 bases from V and 5 bases from J, the junction contained 5 bases not matched to a gene. Germline V gene lookup returns CDR1 DFQATT and CDR2 SNEGSKA (reference sequence). This clonotype has more than one count but fewer than ten. Its target is not known. Preparation of the TCRbeta library involved a method that used unique molecular identifiers. One entry per CDR3 protein, called by TCRdb with MiXCR from the PCR reads. The repertoire includes about 470,000 distinct CDR3 sequences, around two fifths of them detected once, and approximately 30% sits in the top ten. Overall study findings and caveats: T-cell counts and diversity at one year post-transplant came mainly from newly produced T cells. About two months after transplant, alpha-beta T cells reportedly came from several hundred expanded graft clones. Surviving recipient cells, namely T cells and thymic progenitors, were the source of high day-60 TCRbeta diversity in some patients.

This sample comprised PBMCs, obtained before TCRalphabeta/CD19-depleted stem cell transplant. This receptor was identified in a girl aged 2-15 years with aplastic anemia, due to receive a stem cell transplant. This chain links TRBV20-1 with TRBJ2-7, with 9 bases identical to TRBD2. The CDR3 loop reads CSAKGLADEQYF. CDR3 nucleotides: TGCAGTGCAAAGGGACTAGCCGACGAGCAGTACTTC.